Listed here is a single T cell receptor beta chain. V shed 4 bases and J shed 7 bases, with 13 bases lying between them. Germline-derived CDR1 and CDR2 are SEHNR and FQNEAQ (reference sequence). The CDR3 spans 13 residues. This record comes from a study of PD-1 blockade in classical Hodgkin lymphoma. TCRdb's copy holds only in-frame clones and misses some; the assay was immunoSEQ multiplex PCR. The sample holds around 58,000 clones; about nine tenths are singletons and the top ten take 9% to 10%. After autologous stem cell transplantation all patients relapsed, and prior brentuximab vedotin exposure differed between cohorts.

The material sequenced was peripheral blood mononuclear cells (PBMCs), taken at baseline. This chain connects TRBV7-9 to TRBJ1-2; D is possibly TRBD1 (6 bases). The TCR comes from a human donor with classical Hodgkin lymphoma. The CDR3 loop is CASSSIGGFGYTF. CDR3 sequence (DNA): TGTGCCAGCAGCTCTATTGGGGGCTTTGGCTACACCTTC.